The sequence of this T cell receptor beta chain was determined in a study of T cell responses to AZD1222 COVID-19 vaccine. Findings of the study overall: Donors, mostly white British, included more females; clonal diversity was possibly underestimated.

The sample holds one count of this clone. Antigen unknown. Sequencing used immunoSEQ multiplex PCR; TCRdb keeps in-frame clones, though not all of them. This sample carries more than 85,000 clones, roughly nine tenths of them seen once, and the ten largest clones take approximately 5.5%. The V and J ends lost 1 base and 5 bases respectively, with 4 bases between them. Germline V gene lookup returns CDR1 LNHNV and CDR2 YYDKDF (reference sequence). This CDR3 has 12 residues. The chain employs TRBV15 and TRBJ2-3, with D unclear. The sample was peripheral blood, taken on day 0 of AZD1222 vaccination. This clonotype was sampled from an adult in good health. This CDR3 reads CATSRGGDTQYF. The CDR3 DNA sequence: TGTGCCACCAGCAGAGGTGGAGATACGCAGTATTTT.